In its sample, the clone carrying this T cell receptor beta chain was seen once. The germline V gene encodes CDR1 LNHDA and CDR2 SQIVND (reference sequence). This CDR3 has 14 amino acids. Unmatched junction bases numbered 3, after V lost 6 bases and J lost 4 bases. This entry belongs to a study of cytomegalovirus exposure and HLA in healthy donors. PCR was performed using 60 Vbeta and 13 Jbeta primers. This table comes from immunoSEQ multiplex PCR, and its TCRdb copy is limited to in-frame clones, with some not included. The sample has some 120,000 clones; 74% are singletons. This sequence joins TRBV19 and TRBJ1-6; TRBD1 matches at 7 bases. This clonotype was sampled from a woman in her 50s in good health and CMV-seropositive. The specimen was PBMCs. CDR3 in DNA: TGTGCCAGTAGCAAGACAGGGTATAATTCACCCCTCCACTTT. This translates into CASSKTGYNSPLHF.